This T cell receptor (beta chain) stems from a study of OX40 agonist ivuxolimab in advanced cancers. Regarding the study as a whole: By week 6 at 0.1 to 3.0 mg/kg, blood CD4+ and CD8+ T cells had expanded clonally.

In the case of this clone: What it binds is not known.

Data came from immunoSEQ multiplex PCR; TCRdb stores just in-frame clones and leaves some out. The top ten clones hold 13% to 15% of a sample with tens of thousands of clones, approximately 90% of them seen once. The ends lost 9 bases at V and 6 bases at J; junction bases unmatched: 6. This CDR3 comprises 12 residues. Germline CDR1 ENHRY, CDR2 SYGVKD. The origin of this receptor is an adult with an advanced solid tumor such as melanoma, head and neck, liver or kidney cancer. The chain employs TRBV10-3 and TRBJ2-7, with 9 bases identical to TRBD1. Sample: CD4+ or CD8+ T cells sorted from blood, taken in a trial of the OX40 agonist ivuxolimab. In nucleotides, the CDR3 is TGTGCCATAAAGGGGACAGGGCCCGAGCAGTACTTC. Encoded protein: CAIKGTGPEQYF.